These 26 T cell receptor beta chains were sequenced from one sample in a study of blood T cell repertoires in COVID-19. Clones were sequenced by immunoSEQ multiplex PCR, and TCRdb holds only the in-frame ones, with some missing. The sample lists tens of thousands of clones, around nine tenths seen once, with over 7.5% in the top ten. The sequenced sample was peripheral blood. These receptors originate from a human donor with active COVID-19. The donor label of this sample is uncertain.

CDR3 nucleotides: TGTGCCAGCAGTGAGACCGGGATTAAGTACGAGCAGTACTTC. Its translation is CASSETGIKYEQYF. This rearrangement joins TRBV25-1 to TRBJ2-7; D perhaps matches TRBD2 (5 bases). Per the germline V gene, CDR1 is MGHDK and CDR2 is SYGVNS. Trimming removed 3 bases from V and 4 bases from J, with 13 bases in between. This CDR3 region has 14 residues.

The rearrangement joins TRBV29-1 to TRBJ1-3; weak D call: TRBD1 (5 bases). CDR3 size: 15 residues. In germline, CDR1 is SQVTM, CDR2 ANQGSEA. V was shortened by 4 bases and J by 4 bases, with 17 bases between the two germline ends. CDR3 protein: CSVGGRGSTGNTIYF. For the CDR3, the DNA is TGCAGCGTTGGAGGGCGGGGGTCGACAGGAAACACCATATATTTT.

The chain has TRBV9 and TRBJ2-5, with 7 bases aligning to TRBD2. After removal of 0 bases from V and 1 base from J, the junction contained 0 bases not matched to a gene. Per the germline V gene, CDR1 is SGDLS and CDR2 is YYNGEE. This CDR3 is built from 14 residues. The CDR3 DNA is TGTGCCAGCAGCGTAGGGACTAGCCAAGAGACCCAGTACTTC. Residues: CASSVGTSQETQYF.

The chain joins TRBV7-6 to TRBJ2-1, with TRBD2 matching over 9 bases. CDR1 is SGHVS, CDR2 FNYEAQ, per germline. Trimming at V came to 2 bases and at J to 3 bases, leaving 5 bases not matched to a gene. This CDR3 has 16 amino acids. Here the CDR3 reads CASSLWASGDYNEQFF. Written as DNA, the CDR3 is TGTGCCAGCAGCTTATGGGCTAGCGGGGACTACAATGAGCAGTTCTTC.

This clone was recorded only once. The chain is built from TRBV29-1 and TRBJ1-2; D may be TRBD1 (6 bases). This CDR3 is 11 amino acids long. CDR1 SQVTM and CDR2 ANQGSEA come from the germline V gene. Trimming pared 8 bases from V and 5 bases from J, leaving 12 bases between. The CDR3 sequence: CSSLQGYGYTF. For the CDR3, the DNA is TGCAGCTCCTTACAGGGTTATGGCTACACCTTC. The full variable domain, its missing parts supplied by reference TRBV29-1 and TRBJ1-2, is SAVISQKPSRDICQRGTSLTIQCQVDSQVTMMFWYRQQPGQSLTLIATANQGSEATYESGFVIDKFPISRPNLTFSTLTVSNMSPEDSSIYLCSSLQGYGYTFGSGTRLTVV.

This clone has a single count. The chain uses TRBV11-3 and TRBJ2-3, with 11 bases aligning to TRBD2. With 5 bases clipped from V and 1 base from J, the junction kept 5 bases outside the gene matches. The CDR3 extends over 16 amino acids. Germline V CDR1 and CDR2: SGHNT, YENEEA. CDR3 region: CASSPGTSGRTDTQYF. Written as DNA, the CDR3 is TGTGCCAGCAGCCCCGGGACTAGCGGTCGCACAGATACGCAGTATTTT.

The chain joins TRBV30 to TRBJ2-7; possibly TRBD1 for D (8 bases). Trimming left V 2 bases short and J 2 bases short, with 22 bases between. This CDR3 spans 17 amino acids. CDR1 and CDR2 (germline): GTSNPN, SVGIG (reference sequence). The CDR3 region is CAWSPLLGQGGAYEQYF. The CDR3 coding sequence is TGTGCCTGGAGTCCCTTACTCGGACAGGGAGGGGCCTACGAGCAGTACTTC. The complete variable domain, with remaining parts taken from reference TRBV30 and TRBJ2-7, reads SQTIHQWPATLVQPVGSPLSLECTVEGTSNPNLYWYRQAAGRGLQLLFYSVGIGQISSEVPQNLSASRPQDRQFILSSKKLLLSDSGFYLCAWSPLLGQGGAYEQYFGPGTRLTVT.

The chain joins TRBV2 to TRBJ2-2; 8 nucleotides line up with TRBD2. Germline lookup yields CDR1 SNHLY and CDR2 FYNNEI. After removal of 2 bases from V and 5 bases from J, the junction contained 4 bases not matched to a gene. The CDR3 sequence is 15 residues long. The CDR3 sequence is CASSETGGWTGELFF. The CDR3 DNA reads TGTGCCAGCAGTGAAACGGGAGGGTGGACCGGGGAGCTGTTTTTT. Combining the CDR3 with reference TRBV2 and TRBJ2-2 gives the whole variable domain EPEVTQTPSHQVTQMGQEVILRCVPISNHLYFYWYRQILGQKVEFLVSFYNNEISEKSEIFDDQFSVERPDGSNFTLKIRSTKLEDSAMYFCASSETGGWTGELFFGEGSRLTVL.

The chain recombines TRBV9 with TRBJ2-7, with D possibly being TRBD2 (5 bases). Deletions cut 0 bases from V and 2 bases from J, with 15 bases between. This CDR3 comprises 16 residues. CDR1 SGDLS and CDR2 YYNGEE come from the germline V gene. The CDR3 DNA sequence: TGTGCCAGCAGCGTAGTTCCCAGCGGCCGGACCTACGAGCAGTACTTC. This codes for CASSVVPSGRTYEQYF.

The chain combines TRBV15 with TRBJ2-1, with 12 bases that match TRBD2. The length of the CDR3 is 16 residues. Per germline, CDR1 LNHNV and CDR2 YYDKDF (reference sequence). After removal of 3 bases from V and 7 bases from J, the junction contained 7 bases not matched to a gene. CDR3: CATSRASGRAENEQFF. The CDR3 nucleotides are TGTGCCACCAGCAGGGCTAGCGGGAGGGCCGAAAATGAGCAGTTCTTC. The full variable domain, rest sourced from reference TRBV15 and TRBJ2-1, is DAMVIQNPRYQVTQFGKPVTLSCSQTLNHNVMYWYQQKSSQAPKLLFHYYDKDFNNEADTPDNFQSRRPNTSFCFLDIRSPGLGDTAMYLCATSRASGRAENEQFFGPGTRLTVL.

This sequence joins TRBV5-1 and TRBJ2-5; D might be TRBD2 (6 bases). Between the trimmed V and J ends, which lost 4 bases and 4 bases, there was a span of 11 bases. Germline assignment: CDR1 SGHRS and CDR2 YFSETQ. This CDR3 is built from 13 residues. The CDR3 DNA is TGCGCCAGCAGCCCCGCGGGGCGAGAGACCCAGTACTTC. Residues: CASSPAGRETQYF. The variable domain in full, completed from reference TRBV5-1 and TRBJ2-5, reads KAGVTQTPRYLIKTRGQQVTLSCSPISGHRSVSWYQQTPGQGLQFLFEYFSETQRNKGNFPGRFSGRQFSNSRSEMNVSTLELGDSALYLCASSPAGRETQYFGPGTRLLVL.

The chain has TRBV12-3 or TRBV12-4 and TRBJ1-2, with D unresolved. Deletions cut 2 bases from V and 6 bases from J, with 10 bases between. The CDR3 loop spans 13 amino acids. CDR3 loop: CASSLHGEDGYTF. The DNA for the CDR3 is TGTGCCAGCAGTTTACACGGGGAGGATGGCTACACCTTC.

V gene TRBV25-1 combines with J gene TRBJ1-2; perhaps TRBD1 as D (5 bases). This CDR3 has 13 residues. Germline CDR1 is MGHDK and CDR2 is SYGVNS. V was pared by 5 bases and J by 6 bases, with 13 bases between. CDR3 sequence (DNA): TGTGCCAGCAGTAGGAAAAGGGGTGATGGCTACACCTTC. The encoded protein is CASSRKRGDGYTF.

The rearrangement joins TRBV2 to TRBJ2-1, with 8 bases aligning to TRBD2. The V gene end was trimmed by 7 bases and the J gene end by 4 bases; junction bases not matched to a gene: 6. Germline V gene lookup returns CDR1 SNHLY and CDR2 FYNNEI. CDR3 length: 14 amino acids. This CDR3 is CASTGRAGYNEQFF. The CDR3 nucleotides read TGTGCCAGCACCGGGAGGGCCGGGTACAATGAGCAGTTCTTC.

This clone came up once. The rearrangement links TRBV27 to TRBJ2-7; D uncertain. This CDR3 has 13 residues. V was pared by 3 bases and J by 5 bases, with 11 bases between. Germline V lookup: CDR1 MNHEY, CDR2 SMNVEV (reference sequence). The CDR3 coding sequence is TGTGCCAGCAGTTTTGTCTCCCGGGACGAGCAGTACTTC. The encoded protein is CASSFVSRDEQYF.

V is TRBV5-1 and J is TRBJ2-5; D not resolved. V was cut by 0 bases and J by 5 bases, with 5 bases left in between. The CDR3 runs 12 residues. Germline-derived CDR1 and CDR2 are SGHRS and YFSETQ. CDR3 protein: CASSLAGETQYF. The CDR3 bases are TGCGCCAGCAGCTTGGCCGGGGAGACCCAGTACTTC.

The gene calls are TRBV11-2 and TRBJ1-4; a possible D gene is TRBD1 (5 bases). The ends were cut back, 0 bases at V and 0 bases at J, with 20 bases in the middle. Germline V gene data show CDR1 as SGHAT and CDR2 as FQNNGV. The CDR3 covers 20 residues. In nucleotides, the CDR3 is TGTGCCAGCAGCTTAGAACCGGGTTACCGGGGGTTTGCAACTAATGAAAAACTGTTTTTT. Amino acids: CASSLEPGYRGFATNEKLFF. The full variable domain, with the rest looked up from reference TRBV11-2 and TRBJ1-4, is EAGVAQSPRYKIIEKRQSVAFWCNPISGHATLYWYQQILGQGPKLLIQFQNNGVVDDSQLPKDRFSAERLKGVDSTLKIQPAKLEDSAVYLCASSLEPGYRGFATNEKLFFGSGTQLSVL.

The chain carries TRBV18 and TRBJ2-1; 11 nucleotides line up with TRBD1. J lost 6 bases, V lost 3 bases, and 4 bases had no gene match. Germline assignment: CDR1 KGHSH and CDR2 LQKENI. There are 15 residues in the CDR3. CDR3 nucleotides: TGTGCCAGCTCACCCCCCGGGACAGGGGGCAATGAGCAGTTCTTC. Translated, it gives CASSPPGTGGNEQFF.

The genes are TRBV29-1 and TRBJ2-7, with 7 bases identical to TRBD1. V shed 3 bases and J 1 base; nucleotides not matched to a gene: 6. Per germline, CDR1 SQVTM and CDR2 ANQGSEA. There are 14 residues in the CDR3. The CDR3 region has the DNA TGCAGCGTTGATAGTGAGGGGGCTTCCTACGAGCAGTACTTC. This translates into CSVDSEGASYEQYF.

The chain carries TRBV5-1 and TRBJ1-4, with 8 positions matching TRBD1. This CDR3 contains 15 residues. Unmatched junction bases numbered 10, after V lost 3 bases and J lost 9 bases. The germline V gene has CDR1 SGHRS and CDR2 YFSETQ. In nucleotides, the CDR3 is TGCGCCAGCAGCTCATCGGGACAGGTCTCACAAAAACTGTTTTTT. Its translation: CASSSSGQVSQKLFF.

The chain couples TRBV6-5 to TRBJ2-7; no reliable D call. V was shortened by 7 bases and J by 3 bases, with 16 bases between the two germline ends. Germline loops: CDR1 MNHEY, CDR2 SVGAGI. This CDR3 comprises 14 residues. In DNA, the CDR3 is TGTGCCAGCATATCCCCCAGTATCGTCTACGAGCAGTACTTC. It encodes CASISPSIVYEQYF.

This clone appeared a single time. This sequence joins TRBV6-6 and TRBJ2-7; 10 nucleotides line up with TRBD1. The V segment lost 6 bases and the J segment 4 bases; nucleotides outside the gene matches: 6. Germline loops: CDR1 MNHNY, CDR2 SVGAGI (reference sequence). The CDR3 is 14 residues long. The CDR3 reads CASSPVGQGYEQYF. The CDR3 DNA follows: TGTGCCAGCAGCCCAGTGGGACAGGGGTACGAGCAGTACTTC.

The chain couples TRBV9 to TRBJ2-1; 10 positions match TRBD1. V lost 0 bases and J lost 8; bases outside the gene matches: 5. This CDR3 is 15 amino acids long. Germline V lookup: CDR1 SGDLS, CDR2 YYNGEE. The CDR3 is CASSVEGQGKYEQFF. The CDR3 DNA is TGTGCCAGCAGCGTAGAGGGACAGGGGAAATATGAGCAGTTCTTC.

The rearrangement uses TRBV11-2 and TRBJ2-2; D not certain. V lost 5 bases and J 6 bases, leaving 10 bases between the germline ends. CDR3 length equals 13 residues. The V gene's germline CDR1 is SGHAT and CDR2 FQNNGV. The CDR3 sequence: CASSPLLAGELFF. The CDR3 nucleotides read TGTGCCAGCAGCCCGCTACTGGCCGGGGAGCTGTTTTTT.

The chain carries TRBV6-4 and TRBJ2-1; 11 bases match TRBD2. The germline CDR1 and CDR2 sequences are MRHNA and SNTAGT. V shed 2 bases, J shed 5 bases, and the junction held 2 bases outside the gene matches. The CDR3 consists of 15 residues. The CDR3 reads CASSDGTSGDNEQFF. In DNA, the CDR3 is TGTGCCAGCAGTGACGGGACTAGCGGAGACAATGAGCAGTTCTTC.

The chain recombines TRBV5-1 with TRBJ1-1, with D possibly TRBD1 on 5 matching bases. The V end lost 4 bases, the J end lost 2 bases, and 12 bases lay between the germline ends. The germline V gene has CDR1 SGHRS and CDR2 YFSETQ. The CDR3 contains 14 residues. CDR3 loop: CASSLDSINTEAFF. The CDR3 DNA reads as TGCGCCAGCAGCCTAGACAGTATAAACACTGAAGCTTTCTTT.